This note documents a single T cell receptor (beta chain) sequence. The clone's antigen remains unknown. No base qualities exist here, and no much larger clone lies one base off it. Libraries were built with 5' RACE. Reads for this sample came from an Illumina HiSeq 2500. A second roughly 6 to 12 cycle PCR used a sample-barcoded 5' primer and a J-beta primer mix. Each TCR beta cDNA molecule received a unique molecular identifier from a template-switch 5' adaptor carrying 12 random nucleotides. At least 2.5 million CDR3-containing paired-end reads were obtained from each sample. The Mint cDNA synthesis kit, primed by a TRBC-specific oligonucleotide, was used to synthesize first-strand cDNA from all RNA. All cDNA was treated with uracil-DNA glycosylase and then went through a first 18-cycle PCR with the universal primers M1SS and BC2_uni_R. Under the source paper's analysis protocol: Each sample was normalized by randomly selecting 1 million high-quality reads, each carrying a distinct molecular identifier. Instead of being binned into consensus sequences, reads that shared molecular identifiers were thrown out. MiTCR, run with a Q25 quality threshold and the strictest error-elimination algorithm, handled CDR3 identification, clonotype clustering and error correction. Lower-bound total TCR beta diversity was estimated with a nonparametric unseen species model using Euler transformation. The public reads were quality trimmed at Q25 with fastp and then assembled into clones with MiXCR by TCRdb, keeping productive beta chains. Each CDR3 protein gets just one entry, which takes the most common genes and DNA from the rows behind it. None of the V and J calls come from the authors' own analysis; TCRdb made them. This sample has about 1.8 million distinct CDR3 sequences in its table, and around 48% of those were observed once. Less than 2.5% of the sample comes from the top ten.

The data stem from a study of blood T cells in healthy people across ages (dated by TCRdb to about 2015). For the study in its entirety: In model experiments, template switching captured about one uniquely barcoded TCR beta cDNA molecule for every two T cells. Age-related changes in TCR beta repertoire diversity were measured in the study by deep sequencing normalized with unique cDNA molecular identifiers. Donors of different ages were randomly distributed across sequencing lanes to avoid experimental bias. The study analyzed two additional independent replicas of 1 million unique cDNA reads from the same blood draw for two donors, one aged 18 to 30 and one aged 80 or older. Donors were grouped into four age groups: young (average roughly 17 years), middle-aged (roughly 40), aged (about 60) and long-lived (over 80).

The roughly 39 donors, aged about 6 to 95 years, were systemically healthy Caucasian individuals from Russia. Each donor gave about 11 milliliters of peripheral blood, drawn into EDTA-treated Vacutainer tubes. Ficoll-Paque density-gradient centrifugation was used to isolate PBMCs, with at least 6.5 million per sample. Total RNA, at least 5.5 micrograms per sample, was extracted from PBMCs with Trizol reagent. For every donor, an aliquot of PBMCs went through flow cytometry to measure the percentages of naive CD45RAhigh/CD27high T cells. Deletion took 7 bases off V and 3 bases off J, with a span of 13 bases between the germline ends. Looking up the germline V gene (reference sequence) yields CDR1 DFQATT and CDR2 SNEGSKA. The CDR3 numbers 12 residues from cysteine through phenylalanine. Just the 36-base CDR3 DNA is kept, in frame starting at base 1. Broader findings and caveats from the paper: Compared with the aged group, the long-lived group had more naive CD4+ T cells, fewer expanded clones and increased TCR diversity, suggesting age selection. There was a strong correlation between observed TCR beta diversity and the percentage of naive T cells measured by flow cytometry. Estimates of total diversity based on one million sequenced T cells were regarded as lower bounds and as underestimates. Because profiling used bulk unsorted PBMCs, naive and antigen-experienced compartments could not be compared conclusively. As age increased, observed TCR beta diversity per million T cells dropped in a roughly linear way, and a significant reduction was already evident by age approximately 40. The CMV infection status of donors was not known, potentially confounding age-related changes in expanded clonotypes.

The chain links TRBV20-1 with TRBJ2-7; the D gene is possibly TRBD1, with 5 bases matching. The clonotype originates from a woman aged 40 to 49 in good health. Sequenced sample: blood. The CDR3 amino acid sequence is: CSVTGNHYEQYF. The DNA sequence is given as TGCAGTGTAACAGGAAATCACTACGAGCAGTACTTC.